The 29 T cell receptor beta chains presented below share a single source sample, sequenced in a study of vaccination and CD4 T cells after COVID-19. The Oncomine TCR Beta short-read assay generated sequence data from the DNA of cultured CD4+ T cells. TCRdb recomputed calls from the PCR reads with MiXCR, one row per CDR3 protein. The data contain some 14,000 distinct CDR3 sequences, roughly 70% of them seen just once; the ten biggest clones take up 15% to 20%. Treatment given: roughly nine-day PBMC culture with coronavirus spike peptide pools or control peptides (ViraFEST assay). The antigens of these receptors remain unknown. Specimen: CD4+ T cells from blood, cultured in vitro. Source of these receptors: a human donor who had recovered from COVID-19.

V is TRBV12-3 or TRBV12-4 and J is TRBJ1-2; D is unresolved. V lost 4 bases to trimming and J lost 4 bases, with 13 bases between them. CDR3 size: 14 residues. Written as DNA, the CDR3 is TGTGCCAGCAGTTCTCCCGATCCCCCCTATGGCTACACCTTC. Amino acids: CASSSPDPPYGYTF.

A single count supports this clonotype. This chain links TRBV20-1 with TRBJ2-7, with D possibly TRBD2 on 6 matching bases. Germline V gives CDR1 DFQATT, CDR2 SNEGSKA (reference sequence). V gave up 6 bases and J gave up 1 base, with 16 bases separating them. This CDR3 is 14 amino acids long. CDR3 nucleotides: TGCAGTGCAAAAAGCGGGCGGGCGTCCTACGAGCAGTACTTC. It is translated as CSAKSGRASYEQYF.

The table lists this clonotype with a few counts. V is TRBV19 and J is TRBJ1-5; 8 bases fit TRBD1. Germline V gives CDR1 LNHDA, CDR2 SQIVND (reference sequence). The CDR3 is 17 residues long. V dropped 6 bases and J dropped 2; count of bases not matched to a gene: 12. The CDR3 DNA follows: TGTGCCAGTAGGCTAGACCCAGGGGGCTCGGGCAATCAGCCCCAGCATTTT. Residues: CASRLDPGGSGNQPQHF.

The rearrangement joins TRBV7-2 to TRBJ1-2; TRBD1 matches at 8 bases. The germline V gene encodes CDR1 SGHTA and CDR2 FQGNSA. V dropped 2 bases and J dropped 7; count of bases not matched to a gene: 3. CDR3 length equals 13 residues. The DNA of the CDR3 is TGTGCCAGCAGCTTACAGGGGGCTGGTGGCTACACCTTC. Residues: CASSLQGAGGYTF.

V is TRBV7-3 and J is TRBJ2-7; 7 nucleotides align to TRBD1. V gave up 1 base and J gave up 8 bases; unmatched junction bases: 8. This CDR3 contains 14 residues. The germline CDR1 and CDR2 sequences are SGHTA and FQGTGA. The CDR3 reads CASSLRQGDGKQYF. CDR3 in DNA: TGTGCCAGCAGCTTAAGGCAGGGGGACGGAAAGCAGTACTTC.

The chain combines TRBV30 with TRBJ1-6, with a weak D call TRBD1 (6 bases). With 6 bases removed from V and 0 bases from J, the gap between germline ends came to 21 bases. Germline CDR1 and CDR2: GTSNPN and SVGIG (reference sequence). CDR3 length: 18 residues. The CDR3 loop is CACQRGHRIRSYNSPLHF. The CDR3 DNA reads TGTGCCTGCCAACGGGGACACAGGATTCGCTCCTATAATTCACCCCTCCACTTT.

The chain employs TRBV20-1 and TRBJ1-5; tentative D call: TRBD1 (5 bases). Trimming left V 6 bases short and J 1 base short, with 13 bases between. Germline loops: CDR1 DFQATT, CDR2 SNEGSKA (reference sequence). The CDR3 length is 14 residues. CDR3 sequence: CSATEGRSNQPQHF. Here the CDR3 DNA reads TGCAGTGCCACAGAGGGGAGAAGCAATCAGCCCCAGCATTTT.

The chain links TRBV7-2 to TRBJ2-3, with TRBD2 matching over 9 bases. CDR1 is SGHTA, CDR2 FQGNSA, per germline. The CDR3 is 16 residues long. V dropped 5 bases and J dropped 6; count of bases not matched to a gene: 12. CDR3 nucleotide sequence: TGTGCCAGCAGCCCCCCAGCGGGGGGCTTTTCGGATACGCAGTATTTT. Protein: CASSPPAGGFSDTQYF. The full variable domain, its missing parts supplied by reference TRBV7-2 and TRBJ2-3, is GAGVSQSPSNKVTEKGKDVELRCDPISGHTALYWYRQSLGQGLEFLIYFQGNSAPDKSGLPSDRFSAERTGGSVSTLTIQRTQQEDSAVYLCASSPPAGGFSDTQYFGPGTRLTVL.

By frequency in the sample, this clonotype is large (0.1 to 1%). CDR3 sequence: CASSMGSLSDQPQHF. The CDR3 DNA reads as TGTGCCAGTAGTATGGGTAGCCTGAGCGATCAGCCCCAGCATTTT. The J gene is TRBJ1-5, the V gene TRBV19; D is unresolved. Per the germline V gene, CDR1 is LNHDA and CDR2 is SQIVND (reference sequence). The CDR3 consists of 15 residues. Trimming removed 3 bases from V and 5 bases from J, with 14 bases in between.

The chain is built from TRBV7-9 and TRBJ1-1; possible D gene TRBD1, 5 bases. V lost 5 bases and J lost 6, with 13 bases in between. Germline loops: CDR1 SEHNR, CDR2 FQNEAQ (reference sequence). The CDR3 runs to 13 residues. The CDR3 DNA reads as TGTGCCAGCAGCATAGGGGATTGGGCTGAAGCTTTCTTT. Translating it yields CASSIGDWAEAFF.

The rearrangement links TRBV25-1 to TRBJ2-1; D is undetermined. V lost 6 bases and J 0 bases, leaving 12 bases between the germline ends. In germline, CDR1 is MGHDK, CDR2 SYGVNS. This CDR3 is built from 15 residues. The CDR3 sequence: CASRGFGHSYNEQFF. As DNA, the CDR3 is TGTGCCAGCAGGGGGTTCGGCCACTCCTACAATGAGCAGTTCTTC.

The rearrangement joins TRBV6-2 or TRBV6-3 to TRBJ1-5; D is unresolved. Between the trimmed V and J ends, which lost 4 bases and 2 bases, there was a span of 18 bases. CDR3 size: 17 residues. CDR1 MNHEY and CDR2 SVGEGT come from the germline V gene. The CDR3 loop reads CASSSFRRMVGNQPQHF. For the CDR3, the DNA is TGTGCCAGCAGTTCCTTTCGAAGAATGGTCGGCAATCAGCCCCAGCATTTT.

The V gene is TRBV19, the J gene TRBJ1-1, with a possible D match to TRBD1 (5 bases). V was shortened by 3 bases and J by 1 base, with 9 bases between the two germline ends. The CDR3 length is 14 residues. CDR1 is LNHDA, CDR2 SQIVND, per germline (reference sequence). DNA for the CDR3: TGTGCCAGTAGTATCAGGGTGAAGAACACTGAAGCTTTCTTT. This translates into CASSIRVKNTEAFF.

The chain has TRBV20-1 and TRBJ1-5, with no clear D. This CDR3 has 13 amino acids. The V gene lost 5 bases and the J gene lost 2 bases, with 10 bases spanning the gap. Germline-derived CDR1 and CDR2 are DFQATT and SNEGSKA (reference sequence). CDR3 in amino acids: CSAPFQGNQPQHF. CDR3 nucleotide sequence: TGCAGTGCTCCTTTTCAAGGCAATCAGCCCCAGCATTTT.

The V gene is TRBV6-2 or TRBV6-3, the J gene TRBJ2-7, with D perhaps TRBD2 (6 bases). Germline CDR1 and CDR2: MNHEY and SVGEGT. V was clipped by 2 bases and J by 7 bases, with 9 bases between them. This CDR3 comprises 12 residues. The CDR3 DNA is TGTGCCAGCAGTTACCAGACTAGAGAGCAGTACTTC. As protein: CASSYQTREQYF.

This chain joins TRBV28 and TRBJ1-6, with D possibly being TRBD1 (6 bases). The germline V gene encodes CDR1 MDHEN and CDR2 SYDVKM. This CDR3 comprises 19 residues. Deletions cut 1 base from V and 4 bases from J, with 20 bases between. This CDR3 is CASSLFGTPGGKYNSPLHF. As DNA, the CDR3 is TGTGCCAGCAGTTTATTCGGGACACCCGGGGGAAAATATAATTCACCCCTCCACTTT.

This clonotype is labeled hyperexpanded. V is TRBV27 and J is TRBJ2-1; possible D gene TRBD2, 6 bases. The CDR3 is 15 amino acids. CDR1 is MNHEY, CDR2 SMNVEV, per germline (reference sequence). V gave up 2 bases and J gave up 7 bases, with 15 bases separating them. The CDR3 DNA sequence: TGTGCCAGCAGTTTAGGGACTCACAAGGGGAATGAGCAGTTCTTC. Protein sequence: CASSLGTHKGNEQFF.

V is TRBV4-1 and J is TRBJ2-3; D is uncertain. The CDR3 is 16 amino acids. V lost 1 base to trimming and J lost 1 base, with 12 bases between them. Germline V CDR1 and CDR2: MGHRA, YSYEKL. CDR3 sequence reads: CASSQGIGPGTDTQYF. CDR3 nucleotides: TGCGCCAGCAGCCAAGGGATAGGACCCGGCACAGATACGCAGTATTTT.

DNA of the CDR3: TGTGCCAGCAGTTTCCAGGGGCGTAGCAATCAGCCCCAGCATTTT. Translated, it gives CASSFQGRSNQPQHF. V is TRBV6-5 and J is TRBJ1-5; D is perhaps TRBD1 (6 bases). Per germline, CDR1 MNHEY and CDR2 SVGAGI. This CDR3 spans 15 amino acids. The V and J ends lost 4 bases and 0 bases respectively, with 10 bases between them.

This chain uses TRBV7-2 with TRBJ1-2; 9 bases are a match to TRBD1. Trimming at V came to 5 bases and at J to 4 bases, leaving 5 bases not matched to a gene. This CDR3 contains 14 residues. From germline, CDR1 is SGHTA and CDR2 FQGNSA. CDR3 in amino acids: CASSIHRGRYGYTF. DNA for the CDR3: TGTGCCAGCAGCATTCACAGGGGGCGCTATGGCTACACCTTC.

The rearrangement joins TRBV7-8 to TRBJ2-2; D is ambiguous. The germline gives CDR1 SGHVS, CDR2 FQNEAQ. The CDR3 is made up of 12 amino acids. Trimming removed 6 bases at V and 5 bases at J, with 7 bases between. This CDR3 reads CASSYSTGELFF. The DNA for the CDR3 is TGTGCCAGCAGTTACAGTACCGGGGAGCTGTTTTTT.

This clonotype was detected only a few times. This chain uses TRBV2 with TRBJ1-5; D possibly corresponds to TRBD1 (5 bases). In germline, CDR1 is SNHLY, CDR2 FYNNEI. Trimming cost V 5 bases and J 0 bases, with 11 bases left between them. CDR3 size: 15 residues. The CDR3 here is CASSRWDDSNQPQHF. The CDR3, as DNA: TGTGCCAGCAGTCGCTGGGACGATAGCAATCAGCCCCAGCATTTT.

This clonotype has more than one count but fewer than ten. The chain links TRBV7-2 to TRBJ1-1; 8 bases are shared with TRBD1. CDR1 SGHTA and CDR2 FQGNSA come from the germline V gene. The CDR3 has 15 amino acids. V dropped 5 bases and J dropped 0; count of bases not matched to a gene: 5. CDR3 sequence reads: CASSGRQGLNTEAFF. CDR3 bases: TGTGCCAGCAGCGGCCGACAGGGGTTGAACACTGAAGCTTTCTTT. The full variable domain, its missing parts supplied by reference TRBV7-2 and TRBJ1-1, is GAGVSQSPSNKVTEKGKDVELRCDPISGHTALYWYRQSLGQGLEFLIYFQGNSAPDKSGLPSDRFSAERTGGSVSTLTIQRTQQEDSAVYLCASSGRQGLNTEAFFGQGTRLTVV.

The chain has TRBV5-1 and TRBJ2-3; unclear D gene. CDR1 SGHRS and CDR2 YFSETQ come from the germline V gene. V lost 4 bases and J lost 4, with 7 bases in between. The CDR3 has 12 residues. CDR3 in DNA: TGCGCCAGCAGCCCCGAGGCAGATACGCAGTATTTT. Translating it yields CASSPEADTQYF. Using reference TRBV5-1 and TRBJ2-3 for the parts outside the CDR3, the full variable domain is KAGVTQTPRYLIKTRGQQVTLSCSPISGHRSVSWYQQTPGQGLQFLFEYFSETQRNKGNFPGRFSGRQFSNSRSEMNVSTLELGDSALYLCASSPEADTQYFGPGTRLTVL.

The chain is built from TRBV10-1 and TRBJ1-1; 8 bases agree with TRBD1. The CDR3 extends over 14 amino acids. With V trimmed by 2 bases and J by 3 bases, 2 bases remained unmatched. Germline V lookup: CDR1 WNHNN, CDR2 SYGVQD (reference sequence). The CDR3 nucleotides are TGCGCCAGCAGTGAGGGGACAGGTCACACTGAAGCTTTCTTT. Amino acids: CASSEGTGHTEAFF.

This clonotype was picked up a small number of times. The V call is TRBV7-2, the J call TRBJ1-6; D is unclear. V lost 6 bases and J 7 bases, leaving 16 bases between the germline ends. Germline values: CDR1 SGHTA, CDR2 FQGNSA. The CDR3 runs 15 residues. CDR3: CASRPQTLDNSPLHF. DNA of the CDR3: TGTGCCAGCAGACCTCAGACCCTGGACAATTCACCCCTCCACTTT.

V and J are TRBV20-1 and TRBJ1-1; D possibly corresponds to TRBD1 (5 bases). This CDR3 is built from 14 residues. V was pared by 5 bases and J by 3 bases, with 16 bases between. CDR1 and CDR2 (germline): DFQATT, SNEGSKA (reference sequence). The CDR3, as DNA: TGCAGTGCTTGGGGAGGCGGGGGGGACACTGAAGCTTTCTTT. Protein product: CSAWGGGGDTEAFF.

The chain employs TRBV20-1 and TRBJ1-2, with D hard to call. This CDR3 region has 13 residues. From germline, CDR1 is DFQATT and CDR2 SNEGSKA (reference sequence). V gave up 2 bases and J gave up 12 bases, with 19 bases separating them. The CDR3 loop is CSARSGSDLGHTF. As DNA, the CDR3 is TGCAGTGCTAGATCGGGGTCCGACCTTGGTCACACCTTC.

This clonotype occurred a few times. The genes are TRBV6-4 and TRBJ1-5, with D hard to call. V was shortened by 7 bases and J by 4 bases, with 5 bases between the two germline ends. Germline CDR1 MRHNA, CDR2 SNTAGT. The CDR3 has 11 amino acids. CDR3 sequence reads: CASTGNQPQHF. The CDR3 DNA follows: TGTGCCAGCACGGGAAATCAGCCCCAGCATTTT.